The next 19 T cell receptor beta chains were all read from a single sample in a study of T-cell reconstitution after alpha-beta-depleted transplantation in children. Construction of the TCRbeta library involved unique molecular identifiers. In TCRdb, the PCR reads were re-called with MiXCR into one record per CDR3 protein. The table shows about 580,000 distinct CDR3 sequences, with roughly 24% occurring only once. This specimen consisted of PBMCs, mostly from graft donor cells, obtained 360 days after TCRalphabeta/CD19-depleted stem cell transplant. These receptors were taken from a boy in the first two years of life who had a stem cell transplant for acute myeloid leukemia, so the T cells may come from the graft donor.

The count of this clonotype is one. V usage is TRBV4-1 and J usage is TRBJ2-3; 9 bases match TRBD1. This CDR3 has 20 residues. Losses at the gene ends were 0 bases for V and 2 bases for J; bases not matched to a gene: 15. CDR1 is MGHRA, CDR2 YSYEKL, per germline. The CDR3 protein is CASSQDRLQRDRVTTDTQYF. CDR3 in DNA: TGCGCCAGCAGCCAAGATCGGCTCCAACGGGACAGGGTGACCACAGATACGCAGTATTTT.

V is TRBV28 and J is TRBJ2-7; 8 nucleotides align to TRBD1. The V segment lost 5 bases and the J segment 7 bases; nucleotides outside the gene matches: 4. Germline CDR1 reads MDHEN; CDR2 reads SYDVKM. This CDR3 comprises 12 residues. This chain's CDR3 is CASSPYRGEQYV. In DNA form, the CDR3 reads TGTGCCAGCAGTCCCTACAGGGGGGAGCAGTACGTC.

This clonotype was seen more than once but under ten times. The CDR3 here is CAIFFTRDTGELFF. The CDR3 bases are TGTGCCATTTTTTTTACGCGGGACACCGGGGAGCTGTTTTTT. The rearrangement uses TRBV7-2 and TRBJ2-2; D possibly corresponds to TRBD2 (5 bases). Trimming pared 10 bases from V and 3 bases from J, leaving 15 bases between. In germline, CDR1 is SGHTA, CDR2 FQGNSA. There are 14 residues in the CDR3.

This chain joins TRBV12-3 or TRBV12-4 and TRBJ2-1; 7 nucleotides line up with TRBD2. The CDR3 is made up of 15 amino acids. V shed 6 bases and J 3 bases; nucleotides not matched to a gene: 8. CDR3 bases: TGTGCCAGCAGCTCCGGTCGGACTAGCTACAATGAGCAGTTCTTC. Encoded protein: CASSSGRTSYNEQFF.

Only a few counts were recorded for this clonotype. V gene TRBV5-1 combines with J gene TRBJ2-7; D perhaps matches TRBD2 (6 bases). Germline V gene lookup returns CDR1 SGHRS and CDR2 YFSETQ. V lost 0 bases and J 4 bases, leaving 17 bases between the germline ends. The CDR3 runs 16 residues. CDR3 nucleotide sequence: TGCGCCAGCAGCTTGGGGGACTTGACAGAGTTGTACGAGCAGTACTTC. Translating gives CASSLGDLTELYEQYF. Filled out from reference TRBV5-1 and TRBJ2-7, the complete variable domain reads KAGVTQTPRYLIKTRGQQVTLSCSPISGHRSVSWYQQTPGQGLQFLFEYFSETQRNKGNFPGRFSGRQFSNSRSEMNVSTLELGDSALYLCASSLGDLTELYEQYFGPGTRLTVT.

The chain has TRBV12-3 or TRBV12-4 and TRBJ2-3; a possible D gene is TRBD2 (6 bases). Trimming removed 7 bases from V and 4 bases from J, with 24 bases in between. CDR3 length: 17 residues. The CDR3: CASTGIEGGRRADTQYF. In nucleotides, the CDR3 is TGTGCCAGCACCGGAATTGAGGGTGGAAGGAGGGCAGATACGCAGTATTTT.

In this sample, this clonotype turned up many times. The rearrangement uses TRBV12-3 or TRBV12-4 and TRBJ2-5; D is uncertain. The V and J ends lost 3 bases and 4 bases respectively, with 6 bases between them. The CDR3 totals 12 residues. CDR3 in amino acids: CASSLKGETQYF. CDR3 in DNA: TGTGCCAGCAGTTTGAAGGGAGAGACCCAGTACTTC.

This clonotype was seen ten or more times. This chain joins TRBV20-1 and TRBJ2-7; D could derive from TRBD1 or TRBD2 (5 bases each). Germline-derived CDR1 and CDR2 are DFQATT and SNEGSKA (reference sequence). The CDR3 consists of 14 residues. Trimming removed 3 bases from V and 0 bases from J, with 12 bases in between. Written as DNA, the CDR3 is TGCAGTGCTAGCCGGGACGGCAGCTCCTACGAGCAGTACTTC. Encoded protein: CSASRDGSSYEQYF.

The chain uses TRBV6-2 or TRBV6-3 and TRBJ2-1; a weak D match, TRBD1 (5 bases). This CDR3 has 14 amino acids. CDR1 is MNHEY, CDR2 SVGEGT, per germline. Trimming left V 2 bases short and J 5 bases short, with 10 bases between. The CDR3 sequence is CASSYGARHNEQFF. CDR3 sequence (DNA): TGTGCCAGCAGTTACGGGGCCAGACACAATGAGCAGTTCTTC.

The chain joins TRBV5-1 to TRBJ1-5, with a tentative D call TRBD1 (6 bases). Germline-derived CDR1 and CDR2 are SGHRS and YFSETQ. V shed 4 bases and J shed 5 bases, with 19 bases lying between them. The CDR3 covers 16 residues. As DNA, the CDR3 is TGCGCCAGCAGCCCGGCCCCAACAGGGTCGGATCAGCCCCAGCATTTT. Translated: CASSPAPTGSDQPQHF.

This clonotype has more than one count but fewer than ten. The V and J genes are TRBV20-1 and TRBJ2-7; perhaps TRBD1 as D (5 bases). The CDR3 length is 13 residues. Per the germline V gene, CDR1 is DFQATT and CDR2 is SNEGSKA (reference sequence). V was trimmed by 3 bases and J by 1 base, leaving 10 bases between them. This chain's CDR3 is CSASPGPSYEQYF. CDR3 coding DNA: TGCAGTGCTAGTCCAGGGCCTTCCTACGAGCAGTACTTC.

A few counts support this clonotype. The CDR3 sequence is CSARGVGNEQYV. CDR3 DNA: TGCAGTGCTAGAGGGGTGGGGAACGAGCAGTACGTC. V gene TRBV20-1 combines with J gene TRBJ2-7; D gene ambiguous. Germline CDR1 DFQATT, CDR2 SNEGSKA (reference sequence). Trimming shortened V by 1 base and J by 5 bases, and 9 bases separated the two germline ends. The CDR3 spans 12 residues.

This clonotype was seen ten or more times. The chain is built from TRBV13 and TRBJ2-5; 8 nucleotides agree with TRBD1. The germline CDR1 and CDR2 sequences are PRHDT and FYEKMQ (reference sequence). The CDR3 runs 15 residues. Germline trimming cut 3 bases from V and 6 bases from J; bases unmatched to any gene: 9. CDR3 in amino acids: CASSLGRGRGKTQYF. CDR3 DNA: TGTGCCAGCAGCTTGGGCAGGGGGCGCGGTAAGACCCAGTACTTC.

V usage is TRBV23-1 and J usage is TRBJ2-4, with TRBD2 as a possible D gene (5 bases). TRBV23-1 is an ORF for which the function is uncertain. V was cut by 0 bases and J by 0 bases, with 15 bases left in between. The CDR3 extends over 18 amino acids. The CDR3 DNA reads as TGCGCCAGCAGTCAATCCTTCATCAACGGAGGAGCCAAAAACATTCAGTACTTC. Its protein product is CASSQSFINGGAKNIQYF.

The sample holds a few counts of this clonotype. The V call is TRBV19, the J call TRBJ2-1; D is unresolved. The CDR3 runs to 12 residues. V was shortened by 7 bases and J by 2 bases, with 6 bases between the two germline ends. Germline V gene lookup returns CDR1 LNHDA and CDR2 SQIVND (reference sequence). The CDR3 nucleotides read TGTGCCAGTACCACAGCCTACAATGAGCAGTTCTTC. Its protein is CASTTAYNEQFF.

Many counts were recorded for this clonotype. V and J are TRBV7-2 and TRBJ2-4; 7 bases are a match to TRBD1. CDR1 and CDR2 from the germline V gene are SGHTA and FQGNSA. The CDR3 covers 15 residues. The V and J ends lost 5 bases and 3 bases, in that order; junction bases with no gene match: 7. The DNA of the CDR3 is TGTGCCAGCAGCAAGGACAGGTTCGGCAAAAACATTCAGTACTTC. This translates into CASSKDRFGKNIQYF.

This clonotype was seen ten or more times. The chain links TRBV12-3 or TRBV12-4 to TRBJ1-1; no firm D call. This CDR3 contains 13 residues. V was pared by 1 base and J by 6 bases, with 9 bases between. This CDR3 is CASSLVPGAEAFF. The DNA for the CDR3 is TGTGCCAGCAGTTTAGTGCCCGGGGCTGAAGCTTTCTTT.

This clonotype occurred a few times. This chain joins TRBV20-1 and TRBJ2-5, with D unclear. V dropped 3 bases and J dropped 0 bases, with 8 bases sitting between them. Germline CDR1 and CDR2: DFQATT and SNEGSKA (reference sequence). This CDR3 is built from 13 residues. CDR3 sequence: CSASWADQETQYF. CDR3 coding DNA: TGCAGTGCTAGTTGGGCAGACCAAGAGACCCAGTACTTC.

This clonotype was seen more than once but under ten times. The rearrangement uses TRBV10-3 and TRBJ1-1, with unresolved D. V was pared by 0 bases and J by 1 base, with 3 bases between. CDR3 length: 13 amino acids. Per germline, CDR1 ENHRY and CDR2 SYGVKD. CDR3 residues: CAISESKNTEAFF. CDR3 in DNA: TGTGCCATCAGTGAGTCCAAGAACACTGAAGCTTTCTTT.